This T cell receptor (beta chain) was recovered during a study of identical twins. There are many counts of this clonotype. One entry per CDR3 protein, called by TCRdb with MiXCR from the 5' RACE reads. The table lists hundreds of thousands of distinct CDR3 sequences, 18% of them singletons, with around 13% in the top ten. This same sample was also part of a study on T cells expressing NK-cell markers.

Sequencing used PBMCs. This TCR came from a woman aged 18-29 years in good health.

CDR3 DNA sequence: TGTGCCAGCAGTTTTGTCTCCTTCGACGGGAGCACAGATACGCAGTATTTT. Its protein is CASSFVSFDGSTDTQYF. The V and J genes are TRBV28 and TRBJ2-3; D is unresolved. CDR3 size: 17 residues. The V end was cut by 3 bases, the J end by 0 bases, with 16 bases between. CDR1 MDHEN and CDR2 SYDVKM come from the germline V gene.